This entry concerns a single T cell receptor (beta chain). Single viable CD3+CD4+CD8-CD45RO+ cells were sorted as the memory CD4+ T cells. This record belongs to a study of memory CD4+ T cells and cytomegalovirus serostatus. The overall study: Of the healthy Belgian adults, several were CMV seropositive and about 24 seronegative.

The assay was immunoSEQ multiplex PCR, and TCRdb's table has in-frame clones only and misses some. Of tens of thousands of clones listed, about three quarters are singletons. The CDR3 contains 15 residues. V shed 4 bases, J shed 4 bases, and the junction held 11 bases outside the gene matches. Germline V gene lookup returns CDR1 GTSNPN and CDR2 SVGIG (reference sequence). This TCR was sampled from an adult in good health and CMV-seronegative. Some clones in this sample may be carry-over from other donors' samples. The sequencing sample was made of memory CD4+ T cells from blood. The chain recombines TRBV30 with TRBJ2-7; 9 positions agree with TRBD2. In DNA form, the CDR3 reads TGTGCCTGGAAGGCGGGAGCGGGGGGACTATACGAGCAGTACTTC. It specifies CAWKAGAGGLYEQYF.